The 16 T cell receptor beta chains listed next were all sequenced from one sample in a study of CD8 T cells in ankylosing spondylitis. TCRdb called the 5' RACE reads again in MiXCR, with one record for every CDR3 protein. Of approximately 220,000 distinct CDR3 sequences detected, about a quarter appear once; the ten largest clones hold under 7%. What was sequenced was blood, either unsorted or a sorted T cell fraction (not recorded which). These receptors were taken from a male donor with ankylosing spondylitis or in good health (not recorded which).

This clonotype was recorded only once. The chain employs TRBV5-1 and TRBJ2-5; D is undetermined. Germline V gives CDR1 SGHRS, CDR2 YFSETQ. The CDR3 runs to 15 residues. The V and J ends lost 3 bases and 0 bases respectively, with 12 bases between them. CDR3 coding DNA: TGCGCCAGCAGCTCCGATCCGCAGAACCAAGAGACCCAGTACTTC. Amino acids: CASSSDPQNQETQYF.

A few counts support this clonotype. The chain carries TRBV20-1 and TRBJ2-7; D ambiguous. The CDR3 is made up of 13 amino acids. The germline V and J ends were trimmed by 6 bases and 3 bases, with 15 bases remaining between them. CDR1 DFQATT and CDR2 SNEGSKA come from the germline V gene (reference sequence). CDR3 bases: TGCAGTGCAAGAACCGGGTCCGACTACGAGCAGTACTTC. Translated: CSARTGSDYEQYF.

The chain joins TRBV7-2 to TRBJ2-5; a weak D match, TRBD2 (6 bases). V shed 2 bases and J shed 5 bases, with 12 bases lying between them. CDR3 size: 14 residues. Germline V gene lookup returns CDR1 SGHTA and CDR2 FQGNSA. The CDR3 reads CASSLRAGMETQYF. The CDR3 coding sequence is TGTGCCAGCAGCTTACGGGCGGGAATGGAGACCCAGTACTTC.

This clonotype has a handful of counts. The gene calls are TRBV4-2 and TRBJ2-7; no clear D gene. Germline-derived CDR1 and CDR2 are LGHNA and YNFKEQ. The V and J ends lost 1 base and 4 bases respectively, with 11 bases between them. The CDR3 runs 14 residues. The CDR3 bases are TGTGCCAGCAGCCAAGGGACGGGCACTTACGAGCAGTACTTC. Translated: CASSQGTGTYEQYF.

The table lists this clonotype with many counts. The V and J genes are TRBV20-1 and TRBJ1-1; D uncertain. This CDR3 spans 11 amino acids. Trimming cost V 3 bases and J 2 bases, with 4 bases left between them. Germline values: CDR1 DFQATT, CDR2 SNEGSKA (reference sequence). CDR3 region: CSASYNTEAFF. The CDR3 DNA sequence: TGCAGTGCTAGTTATAACACTGAAGCTTTCTTT.

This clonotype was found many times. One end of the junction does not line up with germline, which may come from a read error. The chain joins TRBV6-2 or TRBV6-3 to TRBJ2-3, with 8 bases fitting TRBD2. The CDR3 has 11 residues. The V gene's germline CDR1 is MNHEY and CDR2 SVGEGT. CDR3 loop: CASGTGGEMDF. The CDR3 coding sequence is TGTGCCAGCGGCACGGGAGGGGAGATGGATTTT.

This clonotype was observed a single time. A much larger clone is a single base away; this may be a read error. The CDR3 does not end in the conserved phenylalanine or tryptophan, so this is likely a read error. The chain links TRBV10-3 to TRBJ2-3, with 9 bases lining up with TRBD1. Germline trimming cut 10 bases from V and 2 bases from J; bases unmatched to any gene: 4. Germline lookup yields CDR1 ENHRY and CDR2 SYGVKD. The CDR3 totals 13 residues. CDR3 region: CANGQGITDTQYS. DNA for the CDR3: TGTGCCAACGGACAGGGGATCACAGATACGCAGTATTCT.

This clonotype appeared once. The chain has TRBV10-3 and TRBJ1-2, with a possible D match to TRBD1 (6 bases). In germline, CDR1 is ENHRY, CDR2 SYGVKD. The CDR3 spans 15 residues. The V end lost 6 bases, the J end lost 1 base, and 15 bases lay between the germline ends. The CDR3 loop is CAISEAGAVNYGYTF. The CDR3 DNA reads TGTGCCATCAGCGAAGCAGGGGCGGTTAACTATGGCTACACCTTC.

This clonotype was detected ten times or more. The CDR3: CATVPRGSYNEQFF. The CDR3, as DNA: TGTGCCACAGTTCCTCGAGGGTCCTACAATGAGCAGTTCTTC. The rearrangement joins TRBV12-3 or TRBV12-4 to TRBJ2-1, with D maybe TRBD2 (5 bases). The CDR3 is 14 amino acids. Trimming removed 10 bases from V and 1 base from J, with 14 bases in between.

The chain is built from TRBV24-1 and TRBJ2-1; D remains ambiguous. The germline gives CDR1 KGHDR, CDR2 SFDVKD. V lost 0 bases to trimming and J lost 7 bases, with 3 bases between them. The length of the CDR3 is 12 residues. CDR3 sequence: CATSDLMNEQFF. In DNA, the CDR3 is TGTGCCACCAGTGATTTGATGAATGAGCAGTTCTTC.

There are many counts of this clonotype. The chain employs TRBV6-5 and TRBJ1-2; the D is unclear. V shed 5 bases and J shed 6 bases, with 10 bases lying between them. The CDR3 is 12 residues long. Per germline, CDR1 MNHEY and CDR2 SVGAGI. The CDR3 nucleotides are TGTGCCAGCAGTCGCAGAGCCGATGGCTACACCTTC. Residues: CASSRRADGYTF.

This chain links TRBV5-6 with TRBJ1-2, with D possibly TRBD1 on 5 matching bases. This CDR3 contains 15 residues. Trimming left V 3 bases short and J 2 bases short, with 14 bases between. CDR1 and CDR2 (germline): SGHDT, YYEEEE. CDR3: CASSSMGRINYGYTF. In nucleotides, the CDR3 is TGTGCCAGCAGCTCGATGGGACGGATCAACTATGGCTACACCTTC.

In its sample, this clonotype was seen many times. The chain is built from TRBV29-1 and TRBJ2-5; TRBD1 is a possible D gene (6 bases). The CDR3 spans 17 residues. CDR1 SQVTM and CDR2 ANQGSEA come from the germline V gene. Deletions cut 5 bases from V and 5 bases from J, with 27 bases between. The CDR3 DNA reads TGCAGCGTTTCGGGGAGACCGGGACGGGACATTGGGGAGACCCAGTACTTC. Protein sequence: CSVSGRPGRDIGETQYF.

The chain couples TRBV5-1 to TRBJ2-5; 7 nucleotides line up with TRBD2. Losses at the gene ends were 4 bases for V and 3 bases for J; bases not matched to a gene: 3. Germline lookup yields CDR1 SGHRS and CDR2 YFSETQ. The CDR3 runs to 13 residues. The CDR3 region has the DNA TGCGCCAGCAGCGGGGGACTAAAAGAGACCCAGTACTTC. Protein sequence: CASSGGLKETQYF.

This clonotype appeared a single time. The DNA of the CDR3 is TGTGCCAGCAGTTGGGGGGCCTACAATGAGCAGTTCTTC. Encoded protein: CASSWGAYNEQFF. This chain links TRBV12-3 or TRBV12-4 with TRBJ2-1; D might be TRBD2 (6 bases). This CDR3 spans 13 amino acids. V was cut by 4 bases and J by 2 bases, with 6 bases left in between.

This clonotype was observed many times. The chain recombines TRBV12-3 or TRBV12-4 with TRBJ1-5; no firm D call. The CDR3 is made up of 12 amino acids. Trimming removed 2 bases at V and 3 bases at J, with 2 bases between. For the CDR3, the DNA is TGTGCCAGCAGTTTAAACAATCAGCCCCAGCATTTT. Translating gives CASSLNNQPQHF.